One sample yielded the 8 T cell receptor beta chains listed below, sequenced in a study of T-cell memory formation after mild COVID-19. TCRdb recomputed calls from the 5' RACE reads with MiXCR, one row per CDR3 protein. The sample gives about 290,000 distinct CDR3 sequences, about a sixth of which show up once; about 21% is in the top ten. Material: PBMCs or a T cell subset sorted from them (not recorded which). The receptors were gathered from a man aged 18 to 29 who had mild COVID-19 (a few samples of this study predate the infection). Cell type and time point are not known.

The V and J genes are TRBV25-1 and TRBJ2-1; D unclear. Per the germline V gene, CDR1 is MGHDK and CDR2 is SYGVNS. The CDR3 has 10 amino acids. With 8 bases removed from V and 8 bases from J, the gap between germline ends came to 7 bases. This CDR3 reads CASRIHEQFF. The CDR3 DNA is TGTGCCAGCCGGATTCATGAGCAGTTCTTC.

This chain connects TRBV30 to TRBJ2-7; possibly TRBD2 for D (5 bases). There are 14 residues in the CDR3. Germline CDR1 reads GTSNPN; CDR2 reads SVGIG (reference sequence). Trimming shortened V by 6 bases and J by 3 bases, and 18 bases separated the two germline ends. CDR3 DNA sequence: TGTGCCTGCAATCGGGGTGCTGGGCTCTACGAGCAGTACTTC. This gives the protein CACNRGAGLYEQYF.

This clonotype came up a few times. The chain links TRBV7-6 to TRBJ1-1; 8 bases fit TRBD1. This CDR3 has 13 amino acids. Losses at the gene ends were 5 bases for V and 4 bases for J; bases not matched to a gene: 3. Germline assignment: CDR1 SGHVS and CDR2 FNYEAQ. The CDR3 nucleotides read TGTGCCAGCAGCCAAACAGGGGGCACTGAAGCTTTCTTT. Translating gives CASSQTGGTEAFF.

The genes are TRBV4-1 and TRBJ2-7; D is unclear. Trimming removed 4 bases from V and 0 bases from J, with 13 bases in between. This CDR3 comprises 15 residues. CDR1 and CDR2 from the germline V gene are MGHRA and YSYEKL. CDR3 residues: CASSPTRVYSYEQYF. The CDR3 DNA reads TGCGCCAGCAGCCCGACCCGGGTCTACTCCTACGAGCAGTACTTC.

A few counts support this clonotype. The chain recombines TRBV11-2 with TRBJ2-5; D ambiguous. Germline V gene data show CDR1 as SGHAT and CDR2 as FQNNGV. The CDR3 covers 12 residues. V lost 3 bases to trimming and J lost 5 bases, with 7 bases between them. The CDR3 is CASSLMVETQYF. The CDR3 coding sequence is TGTGCCAGCAGCTTGATGGTGGAGACCCAGTACTTC.

The V call is TRBV4-1, the J call TRBJ2-3, with 8 bases identical to TRBD1. CDR3 length: 14 amino acids. The V gene's germline CDR1 is MGHRA and CDR2 YSYEKL. The ends lost 1 base at V and 7 bases at J; junction bases unmatched: 4. CDR3 sequence reads: CASSQGQGAYTQYF. The CDR3 nucleotides are TGCGCCAGCAGCCAAGGTCAGGGGGCTTATACGCAGTATTTT.

The chain has TRBV5-5 and TRBJ1-2; D not certain. V dropped 2 bases and J dropped 0 bases, with 11 bases sitting between them. The length of the CDR3 is 15 residues. CDR1 and CDR2 from the germline V gene are SGHKS and YYEKEE (reference sequence). CDR3 nucleotides: TGTGCCAGCAGCTTCCTAAACACAGCTAACTATGGCTACACCTTC. Translating gives CASSFLNTANYGYTF.

The V and J genes are TRBV5-1 and TRBJ2-7, with TRBD2 as a possible D gene (6 bases). V was pared by 0 bases and J by 3 bases, with 13 bases between. Germline loops: CDR1 SGHRS, CDR2 YFSETQ. This CDR3 is 15 amino acids long. The CDR3 reads CASSLGQARDYEQYF. The CDR3 region has the DNA TGCGCCAGCAGCTTGGGGCAGGCGCGGGACTACGAGCAGTACTTC.